This TCR beta chain was found in a study of beta chain features in type 1 diabetes. The whole isolated RNA underwent reverse transcription, so sequencing captured expressed TCRB transcripts. Some clones are missing from TCRdb's copy, which holds only in-frame ones; the method was immunoSEQ multiplex PCR. The data hold 310,000 or so clones, with more than 9.5% observed a single time. The study's findings and limits: For patients, the naive, central memory and Treg TCRB repertoires appeared more alike than for healthy donors.

The CDR3 has 14 amino acids. J was trimmed by 6 bases and V by 6 bases; bases with no gene match: 8. Per germline, CDR1 MDHEN and CDR2 SYDVKM. The authors took one heparinised blood draw, averaging roughly 120 mL, from each donor. Based on CD45RO/CCR7/CD25/CD127/CD95/CD27, CD4+ regulatory, stem cell-like memory, naive and central memory cells were sorted. As for this clone: Its antigen is not identified.

Sequences were obtained from naive CD4+ T cells from blood. This chain joins TRBV28 and TRBJ2-3, with 8 bases matching TRBD2. The sequence came from a woman in her 30s in good health. In DNA form, the CDR3 reads TGTGCCAGCAGGAAAGGGACTAGTTGGGATACGCAGTATTTT. Translated: CASRKGTSWDTQYF.